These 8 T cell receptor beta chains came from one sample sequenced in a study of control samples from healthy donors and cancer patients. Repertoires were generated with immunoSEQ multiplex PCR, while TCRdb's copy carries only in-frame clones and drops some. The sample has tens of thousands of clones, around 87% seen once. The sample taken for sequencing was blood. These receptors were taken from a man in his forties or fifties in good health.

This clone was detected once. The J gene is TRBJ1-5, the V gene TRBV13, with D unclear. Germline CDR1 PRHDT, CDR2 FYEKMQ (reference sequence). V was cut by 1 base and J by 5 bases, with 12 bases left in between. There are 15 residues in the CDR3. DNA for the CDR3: TGTGCCAGCAGCTTAGCCCGACAAGGACATCAGCCCCAGCATTTT. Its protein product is CASSLARQGHQPQHF.

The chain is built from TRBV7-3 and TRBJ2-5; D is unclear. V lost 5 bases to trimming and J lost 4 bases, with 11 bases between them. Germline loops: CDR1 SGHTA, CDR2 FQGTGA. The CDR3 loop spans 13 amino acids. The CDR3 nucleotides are TGTGCCAGCAGCCTATGGGTAGGAGAGACCCAGTACTTC. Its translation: CASSLWVGETQYF.

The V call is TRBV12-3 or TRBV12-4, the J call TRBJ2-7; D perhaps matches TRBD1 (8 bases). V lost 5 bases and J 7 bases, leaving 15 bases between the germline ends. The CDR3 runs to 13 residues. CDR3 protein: CASSQNRGGEQYV. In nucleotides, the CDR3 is TGTGCCAGCAGTCAAAACAGGGGGGGAGAGCAGTACGTC.

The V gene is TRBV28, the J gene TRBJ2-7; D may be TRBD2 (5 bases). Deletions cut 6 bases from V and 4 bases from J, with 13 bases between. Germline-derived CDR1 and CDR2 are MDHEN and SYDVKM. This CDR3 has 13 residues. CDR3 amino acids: CASRREQPYEQYV. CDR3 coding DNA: TGTGCCAGCAGAAGGGAGCAGCCGTACGAGCAGTACGTC.

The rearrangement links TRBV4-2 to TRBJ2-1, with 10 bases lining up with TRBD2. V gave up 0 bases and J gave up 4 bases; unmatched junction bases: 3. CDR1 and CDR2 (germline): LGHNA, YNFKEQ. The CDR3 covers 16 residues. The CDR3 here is CASSQESAGGYNEQFF. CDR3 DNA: TGTGCCAGCAGCCAAGAGTCAGCGGGGGGGTACAATGAGCAGTTCTTC.

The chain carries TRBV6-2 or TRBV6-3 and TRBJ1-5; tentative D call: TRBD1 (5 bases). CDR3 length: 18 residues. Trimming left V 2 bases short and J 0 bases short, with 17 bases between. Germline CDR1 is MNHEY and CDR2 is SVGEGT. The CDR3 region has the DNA TGTGCCAGCAGTTACCGGCCTGATTACGGGGGTAGCAATCAGCCCCAGCATTTT. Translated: CASSYRPDYGGSNQPQHF.

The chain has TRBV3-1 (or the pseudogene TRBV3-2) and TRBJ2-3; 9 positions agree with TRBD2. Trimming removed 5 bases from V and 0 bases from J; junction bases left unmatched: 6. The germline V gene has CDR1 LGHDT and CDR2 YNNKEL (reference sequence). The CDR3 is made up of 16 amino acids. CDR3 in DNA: TGTGCCAGCAGCTACCGGACTAGCGTAAGCACAGATACGCAGTATTTT. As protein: CASSYRTSVSTDTQYF.

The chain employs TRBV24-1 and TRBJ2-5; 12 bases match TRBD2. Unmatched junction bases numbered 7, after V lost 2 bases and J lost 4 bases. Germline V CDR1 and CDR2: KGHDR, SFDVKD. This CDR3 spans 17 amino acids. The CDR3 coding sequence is TGTGCCACCAGTGATTCCCTAGCGGGAGGGGCCAGAGAGACCCAGTACTTC. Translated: CATSDSLAGGARETQYF.